The clone carrying this TCR beta chain was detected a few times. Its antigen remains unknown. These data originate in a study of post-analysis software for immune sequencing data. Findings and caveats of the study: Normalized Chao1 diversity was significantly reduced in patients versus controls. Higher frequency in patients than in controls was seen for five TRBV segments, with TRBV5-6, TRBV5-1 and TRBV20-1 among them.

Unique-molecular-identifier-tagged TCR beta cDNA libraries were used. Input populations of about 1 to 11 million T cells gave rise to approximately 500,000 cDNA molecules. TCRdb reanalysed the PCR reads using MiXCR and keeps one entry per CDR3 protein. The data hold about 160,000 distinct CDR3 sequences, with about 36% observed a single time. Trimming stripped 6 bases from V and 3 bases from J, with 12 bases between. The germline V gene encodes CDR1 MNHEY and CDR2 SVGAGI. The CDR3 totals 14 residues. The receptor was isolated from a girl aged 5-17 years with multiple sclerosis. The sample in question was blood, obtained after autologous hematopoietic stem cell transplantation. This sequence joins TRBV6-5 and TRBJ1-5; D is perhaps TRBD1 (6 bases). The CDR3 nucleotides read TGTGCCAGCAGGAAGGGGGACAACAATCAGCCCCAGCATTTT. Protein product: CASRKGDNNQPQHF.